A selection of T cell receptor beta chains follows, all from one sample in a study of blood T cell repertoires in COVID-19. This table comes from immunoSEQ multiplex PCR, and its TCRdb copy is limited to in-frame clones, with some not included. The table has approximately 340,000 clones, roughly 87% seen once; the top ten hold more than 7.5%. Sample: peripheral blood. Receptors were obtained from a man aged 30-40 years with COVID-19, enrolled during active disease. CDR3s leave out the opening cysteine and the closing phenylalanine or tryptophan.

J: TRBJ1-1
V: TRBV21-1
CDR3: ANIDRGNTEAF

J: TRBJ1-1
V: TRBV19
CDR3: ASSTRAGTAMNTEAF

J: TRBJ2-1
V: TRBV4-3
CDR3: ASSQYPVVDNEQF

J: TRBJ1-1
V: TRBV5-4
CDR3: ASGIQGVNTEAF

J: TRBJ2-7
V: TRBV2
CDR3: ASSYLAGVAYEQY

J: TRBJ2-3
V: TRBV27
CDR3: ASSFALGQRTDTQY

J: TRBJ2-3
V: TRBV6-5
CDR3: ASSSVAGGSDTQY

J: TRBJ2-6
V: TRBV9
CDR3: ASSVRQSLSGANVLT

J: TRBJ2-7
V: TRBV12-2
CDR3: ASRLGGTGCTYEQY

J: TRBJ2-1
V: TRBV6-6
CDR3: ASNPVGQAIGGEQF

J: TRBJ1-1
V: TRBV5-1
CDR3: ASSLETVNTEAF

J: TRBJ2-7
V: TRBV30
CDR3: AWSVSSGVIYEQY

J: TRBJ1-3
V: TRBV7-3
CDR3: ASSPQGGAGNTIY

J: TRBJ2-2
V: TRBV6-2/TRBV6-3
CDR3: ASSRQGAPPGELF

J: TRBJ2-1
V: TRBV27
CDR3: ASSSGTSNEQF

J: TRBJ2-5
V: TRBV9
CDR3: ASSVRGVQETQY

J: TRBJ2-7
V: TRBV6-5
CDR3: ASSKGTSGSYEQY

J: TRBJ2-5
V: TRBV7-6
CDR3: ASSSSYQETQY

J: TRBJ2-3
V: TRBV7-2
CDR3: ASSLGGAADTQY

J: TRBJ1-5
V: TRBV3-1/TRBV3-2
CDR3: ASSQQGMQPQH